This T cell receptor (beta chain) was captured by sequencing in a study of shared clonotypes between healthy human individuals. Whole-study context: Each donor had three CD4 naive, three CD4 memory, two CD8 naive and one CD8 memory plate. Points from the study as a whole: Naive subsets generally had larger estimated richness than memory subsets.

Using immunoSEQ multiplex PCR, the repertoire was profiled, and TCRdb retains in-frame clones only, with some absent. Of fewer than 400,000 clones listed, roughly 70% are singletons. In its sample, this clone was seen many times. Its antigen is unidentified. The trim removed 4 bases at V and 0 bases at J, leaving 11 bases unmatched. The CDR3 has 18 residues. The germline V gene has CDR1 SGHNT and CDR2 YYREEE (reference sequence). Sequenced sample: memory CD4+ T cells sorted from blood. Sample subset: CD45RA-negative fraction. This chain joins TRBV5-4 and TRBJ2-1; 9 bases match TRBD2. This TCR was recovered from a man between 25 and 39 years old in good health. CDR3: CASSPGFSGRGSYNEQFF. The CDR3 DNA follows: TGTGCCAGCAGCCCCGGCTTTAGCGGGAGAGGCTCCTACAATGAGCAGTTCTTC.